The sequence of this T cell receptor (beta chain) was determined in a study of cytomegalovirus exposure and HLA in healthy donors. Study-wide findings and caveats: By a later analysis, the bulk of CMV-associated TCR beta chains appeared HLA-restricted.

Comment on this clone: Its target is not known.

The CDR3 is made up of 14 amino acids. Trimming at V came to 4 bases and at J to 3 bases, leaving 7 bases not matched to a gene. The germline CDR1 and CDR2 sequences are SQVTM and ANQGSEA. Amplification used 60 Vbeta primers and 13 Jbeta primers. The assay was immunoSEQ multiplex PCR, and TCRdb's table has in-frame clones only and misses some. The table shows about 200,000 clones, with around 86% occurring only once. This sequence originates from a woman in her forties or fifties in good health and CMV-seropositive. Sequencing was carried out using PBMCs. The chain couples TRBV29-1 to TRBJ2-3; 7 positions agree with TRBD1. This CDR3 reads CSVVRQGQTDTQYF. The CDR3 nucleotides are TGCAGCGTTGTACGACAGGGCCAGACAGATACGCAGTATTTT.